The clone carrying this T cell receptor (beta chain) was seen a handful of times. Original analysis: Nucleated cell counts were estimated from reference gene primer amplification. Profiled with immunoSEQ multiplex PCR; TCRdb holds only in-frame clones, not every one. That table supplies the V and J calls and clone size; D and trimming were determined from the DNA. The sample contains more than 65,000 clones, approximately 90% of which appear only once. This sample stems from a study of blood T cell repertoires in COVID-19. As for the study in general: Spain, Italy and the United States supplied samples that represented acute and convalescent COVID-19. Sources were T cells, B-cell-depleted T cells, or PBMCs; the material itself was cDNA or gDNA.

The germline V gene encodes CDR1 SNHLY and CDR2 FYNNEI. This CDR3 contains 16 residues. Trimming left V 4 bases short and J 0 bases short, with 13 bases between. This sequence was found in a woman between 50 and 59 years old with acute or convalescent COVID-19. V gene TRBV2 combines with J gene TRBJ1-5; tentatively, D is TRBD1 (5 bases). Sequencing was performed on peripheral blood. The DNA for the CDR3 is TGTGCCAGCAGTGGCGGGACCTCCTCTAGCAATCAGCCCCAGCATTTT. It codes for CASSGGTSSSNQPQHF. Looking up the rest from reference TRBV2 and TRBJ1-5 gives the full variable domain: EPEVTQTPSHQVTQMGQEVILRCVPISNHLYFYWYRQILGQKVEFLVSFYNNEISEKSEIFDDQFSVERPDGSNFTLKIRSTKLEDSAMYFCASSGGTSSSNQPQHFGDGTRLSIL.